This T cell receptor beta chain was sequenced for a study of cytomegalovirus exposure and HLA in healthy donors. Study-level information: Earlier work reported 117 million unique TCR beta sequences from about 200 million T cells. Overall study results and limits: DRB1 had the most TCR associations and HLA-C the fewest, a later analysis found, with rates varying by HLA locus.

13 Jbeta primers and 60 Vbeta primers were used for the PCR. Data came from immunoSEQ multiplex PCR; TCRdb stores just in-frame clones and leaves some out. Among about 95,000 clones, over 70% were seen once, and the ten largest hold 8% to 10%. Notes on this clone: As yet, its antigen is unknown.

Sequencing input: PBMCs. This TCR came from a man aged 55 to 70 in good health and CMV-seronegative.

CDR3 in amino acids: CASSSDRVNTGELFF. The CDR3 DNA follows: TGTGCCAGCAGCTCGGACAGGGTAAACACCGGGGAGCTGTTTTTT. The genes are TRBV7-9 and TRBJ2-2, with 8 nucleotides matching TRBD1. The V gene's germline CDR1 is SEHNR and CDR2 FQNEAQ (reference sequence). The CDR3 spans 15 residues. V lost 4 bases and J lost 2; bases outside the gene matches: 3.